Shown below are 13 T cell receptor beta chains from a single sample sequenced in a study of blood T cell repertoires in COVID-19. Assay: immunoSEQ multiplex PCR; the TCRdb copy retains only in-frame clones and omits some. The repertoire has about 140,000 clones, around 89% of them found once; the top ten carry approximately 11%. The sample taken for sequencing was peripheral blood. These receptors came from a woman aged 80 or older with acute or convalescent COVID-19.

The genes are TRBV9 and TRBJ2-5, with D perhaps matching TRBD1 (5 bases). The CDR3 loop spans 12 amino acids. Germline V CDR1 and CDR2: SGDLS, YYNGEE. V shed 4 bases and J shed 3 bases, with 7 bases lying between them. The CDR3 sequence: CASSPREETQYF. CDR3 bases: TGTGCCAGCAGCCCCAGGGAAGAGACCCAGTACTTC.

The rearrangement uses TRBV2 and TRBJ1-5, with D perhaps matching TRBD1 (5 bases). The germline V and J ends were trimmed by 3 bases and 11 bases, with 11 bases remaining between them. Germline values: CDR1 SNHLY, CDR2 FYNNEI. This CDR3 is 12 amino acids long. This CDR3 is CASSDRDKAQHF. The CDR3 bases are TGTGCCAGCAGTGACAGGGATAAGGCCCAGCATTTT.

The rearrangement uses TRBV7-9 and TRBJ1-2; the D gene is possibly TRBD1 (5 bases). Germline CDR1 is SEHNR and CDR2 is FQNEAQ (reference sequence). The CDR3 runs to 16 residues. With 0 bases removed from V and 0 bases from J, the gap between germline ends came to 11 bases. This CDR3 is CASSLANRNANYGYTF. As DNA, the CDR3 is TGTGCCAGCAGCTTAGCCAACAGGAACGCTAACTATGGCTACACCTTC.

V is TRBV19 and J is TRBJ1-6; TRBD1 matches 9 bases. Germline CDR1 reads LNHDA; CDR2 reads SQIVND (reference sequence). The CDR3 runs 14 residues. The V gene end was trimmed by 3 bases and the J gene end by 10 bases; junction bases not matched to a gene: 4. DNA of the CDR3: TGTGCCAGTAGTATGGGGACAGGGAACTCACCCCTCCACTTT. Its translation: CASSMGTGNSPLHF.

This rearrangement joins TRBV7-8 to TRBJ1-4; 7 bases line up with TRBD1. The CDR3 spans 14 residues. Looked up from germline, CDR1 is SGHVS and CDR2 is FQNEAQ. The V and J ends lost 5 bases and 8 bases, in that order; junction bases with no gene match: 8. The CDR3 region has the DNA TGTGCCAGCAGCCCCGGGAGGGGGCACGAAAAACTGTTTTTT. This sequence encodes CASSPGRGHEKLFF.

The chain joins TRBV10-1 to TRBJ2-1; D gene unclear. CDR1 and CDR2 (germline): WNHNN, SYGVQD (reference sequence). Trimming cost V 3 bases and J 6 bases, with 9 bases left between them. The CDR3 contains 13 residues. CDR3 bases: TGCGCCAGCAGTGAAAGAGAGCCCAATGAGCAGTTCTTC. Its protein product is CASSEREPNEQFF.

The chain has TRBV5-5 and TRBJ1-2; maybe TRBD1 (6 bases). Germline CDR1 reads SGHKS; CDR2 reads YYEKEE (reference sequence). V was trimmed by 0 bases and J by 4 bases, leaving 13 bases between them. The length of the CDR3 is 15 residues. The CDR3, as DNA: TGTGCCAGCAGCTTGGGGATTAGGACAGCCTATGGCTACACCTTC. This codes for CASSLGIRTAYGYTF.

The CDR3, as DNA: TGTGCCAGTACTTCAGGGGGACCCCAGCATTTT. Encoded protein: CASTSGGPQHF. The rearrangement joins TRBV12-3 or TRBV12-4 to TRBJ1-5, with 7 bases matching TRBD1. V lost 9 bases and J lost 10; bases outside the gene matches: 6. This CDR3 has 11 amino acids.

Comment on this clone: Other DNA sequences within the sample encode an identical CDR3. The rearrangement links TRBV5-1 to TRBJ2-3, with 9 nucleotides matching TRBD2. The trim removed 4 bases at V and 2 bases at J, leaving 11 bases unmatched. This CDR3 region has 17 residues. Germline loops: CDR1 SGHRS, CDR2 YFSETQ. The CDR3 DNA sequence: TGCGCCAGCAGCCCACTGACTAGCGGAAGATACACAGATACGCAGTATTTT. This sequence encodes CASSPLTSGRYTDTQYF.

This clone was found many times. V and J are TRBV5-1 and TRBJ1-4; D might be TRBD1 (5 bases). This CDR3 has 18 amino acids. Germline-derived CDR1 and CDR2 are SGHRS and YFSETQ. V was shortened by 4 bases and J by 0 bases, with 19 bases between the two germline ends. This CDR3 reads CASSPGVQTVATNEKLFF. The CDR3 DNA is TGCGCCAGCAGCCCGGGGGTACAAACCGTTGCAACTAATGAAAAACTGTTTTTT.

This chain uses TRBV19 with TRBJ1-1, with D maybe TRBD1 (5 bases). Germline V lookup: CDR1 LNHDA, CDR2 SQIVND (reference sequence). This CDR3 spans 18 amino acids. Trimming cost V 5 bases and J 1 base, with 23 bases left between them. Here the CDR3 reads CASSFPPPGQHANTEAFF. In DNA, the CDR3 is TGTGCCAGTAGTTTCCCTCCGCCAGGGCAACATGCGAACACTGAAGCTTTCTTT.

This chain connects TRBV7-6 to TRBJ1-1; D gene uncertain. The CDR3 is made up of 15 amino acids. V was pared by 2 bases and J by 0 bases, with 10 bases between. CDR1 is SGHVS, CDR2 FNYEAQ, per germline. The CDR3 sequence: CASSLLSGVNTEAFF. In nucleotides, the CDR3 is TGTGCCAGCAGCTTACTGTCCGGGGTGAACACTGAAGCTTTCTTT.

The V call is TRBV5-5, the J call TRBJ1-6; D possibly corresponds to TRBD1 (5 bases). CDR1 is SGHKS, CDR2 YYEKEE, per germline (reference sequence). Deletions cut 1 base from V and 10 bases from J, with 15 bases between. The CDR3 runs to 15 residues. The CDR3 protein is CASSLQVGWGSPLHF. DNA of the CDR3: TGTGCCAGCAGCTTGCAGGTGGGGTGGGGCTCACCCCTCCACTTT.